Here is one TCR beta chain with its context. Its cognate antigen is unknown. The germline V and J ends were trimmed by 5 bases and 5 bases, with 15 bases remaining between them. There are 14 residues in the CDR3. Germline V gene data show CDR1 as SGHAT and CDR2 as FQNNGV. This sample stems from a study of shared clonotypes between healthy human individuals. Study results and limitations: As a rule, naive subsets had a larger estimated richness than memory subsets.

Investigators spread the genomic DNA of each subset evenly over several immunoSEQ plates. The method was immunoSEQ multiplex PCR; TCRdb's version includes in-frame clones alone and lacks a portion of them. The repertoire consists of 1,400,000 or so clones, with about 98.5% occurring once and the leading ten covering around 0.33%. Sequencing used naive CD4+ T cells sorted from blood. Regarding subset: CD45RA+ positively selected. The TCR comes from a man in his thirties or forties in good health. The V and J genes are TRBV11-2 and TRBJ2-5; D is undetermined. The CDR3 DNA sequence: TGTGCCAGCAGCCCCAAAGGCTTGATTGAGACCCAGTACTTC. Translating gives CASSPKGLIETQYF.